What follows are 2 T cell receptor beta chains derived from one specimen sequenced in a study of cytomegalovirus exposure and HLA in healthy donors. Primers included in the PCR were 60 Vbeta and 13 Jbeta primers. Assay used: immunoSEQ multiplex PCR; TCRdb lists only in-frame clones, some missing. The sample shows roughly 88,000 clones, approximately 76% of them seen only once. The source material was PBMCs. The receptor source for this set is a young man in good health and CMV-seropositive.

The rearrangement joins TRBV11-2 to TRBJ2-5, with D possibly matching TRBD1 (5 bases). The CDR3 spans 13 residues. In germline, CDR1 is SGHAT, CDR2 FQNNGV. Trimming cost V 4 bases and J 7 bases, with 13 bases left between them. In nucleotides, the CDR3 is TGTGCCAGCAGCTCAGGCTTTAGGGGGACCCAGTACTTC. Encoded protein: CASSSGFRGTQYF.

J is TRBJ2-7 and V is TRBV4-1; D is undetermined. The germline V gene has CDR1 MGHRA and CDR2 YSYEKL. This CDR3 region has 13 residues. Trimming took 1 base from V and 4 from J, leaving 8 bases between them. The chain's CDR3 is CASSQASGYEQYF. Written as DNA, the CDR3 is TGCGCCAGCAGCCAAGCATCAGGATACGAGCAGTACTTC.